This T cell receptor beta chain stems from a study of blood T cell repertoires in COVID-19. Study details: Both acute and convalescent COVID-19 samples were obtained from the United States, Italy and Spain.

Source study methods: Reference gene primer amplification yielded estimated nucleated cell counts. TCRdb's table, derived via immunoSEQ multiplex PCR, lists solely in-frame clones and lacks some. The DNA gave D and trimming, while V, J and clone size come from that table. The table includes some 83,000 clones, 80% detected once. V gave up 3 bases and J gave up 8 bases, with 16 bases separating them. The CDR3 runs 14 residues. In germline, CDR1 is SGHDN, CDR2 FVKESK. The genes are TRBV14 and TRBJ1-2; D ambiguous. The sequence was collected from a man between 60 and 70 years old with active or convalescent COVID-19. Sequences were obtained from peripheral blood. CDR3 DNA: TGTGCCAGCAGCCACCGGGAGGGATCTCGGGGCTACACCTTC. Translating it yields CASSHREGSRGYTF.